This T cell receptor (beta chain) was captured in a study of graft-versus-host responses after intestinal transplantation. About the study: Recipients underwent multivisceral, liver-intestinal, or isolated intestinal transplants. Anti-thymocyte globulin induction was given to all recipients, followed by tacrolimus and steroids for around three years.

Method: immunoSEQ multiplex PCR; TCRdb's copy keeps in-frame clones and lacks some. The table has 80,000 to 90,000 clones, 90% seen once. This clone was observed once. Antigen specificity is unknown. After removal of 5 bases from V and 2 bases from J, the junction contained 5 bases not matched to a gene. Per germline, CDR1 SGHNT and CDR2 YYREEE (reference sequence). This CDR3 comprises 14 residues. The rearrangement uses TRBV5-4 and TRBJ1-2, with 8 bases identical to TRBD1. The TCR originated in a human donor who received an intestinal transplant. This specimen consisted of unstimulated CD4+ T cells sorted from spleen or lymph node cells, obtained before intestinal transplant. The CDR3 DNA sequence: TGTGCCAGCAGTACGGACAGGGAAAACTATGGCTACACCTTC. It translates to CASSTDRENYGYTF.